These 13 T cell receptor beta chains share one sample of origin, sequenced in a study of blood T cell repertoires in COVID-19. Sequencing was performed with immunoSEQ multiplex PCR; in TCRdb, only in-frame clones are kept and a portion is missing. The data contain about 200,000 clones, about 88% of them singletons. The specimen was peripheral blood. All receptors derive from a woman older than 75 with acute or convalescent COVID-19.

The chain joins TRBV7-8 to TRBJ1-2; 7 bases are a match to TRBD1. V gave up 5 bases and J gave up 7 bases; unmatched junction bases: 10. Germline loops: CDR1 SGHVS, CDR2 FQNEAQ. CDR3 size: 14 residues. This chain's CDR3 is CASSPTGAGGGYTF. The DNA of the CDR3 is TGTGCCAGCAGCCCAACAGGGGCAGGGGGTGGCTACACCTTC.

The J gene is TRBJ1-1, the V gene TRBV10-3; D possibly corresponds to TRBD1 (5 bases). V gave up 6 bases and J gave up 1 base, with 9 bases separating them. The germline CDR1 and CDR2 sequences are ENHRY and SYGVKD. This CDR3 comprises 13 residues. This chain's CDR3 is CAIRATENTEAFF. DNA for the CDR3: TGTGCCATCAGAGCGACAGAGAACACTGAAGCTTTCTTT.

The rearrangement uses TRBV3-1 (or the pseudogene TRBV3-2) and TRBJ2-5; D gene unclear. The ends were cut back, 3 bases at V and 5 bases at J, with 10 bases in the middle. The V gene's germline CDR1 is LGHDT and CDR2 YNNKEL (reference sequence). The CDR3 totals 13 residues. CDR3 residues: CASSHLVEETQYF. CDR3 sequence (DNA): TGTGCCAGCAGCCATCTTGTGGAGGAGACCCAGTACTTC.

V gene TRBV9 combines with J gene TRBJ1-1; unclear D gene. Trimming stripped 1 base from V and 6 bases from J, with 13 bases between. This CDR3 has 14 residues. Germline V gene lookup returns CDR1 SGDLS and CDR2 YYNGEE. The CDR3 nucleotides read TGTGCCAGCAGCGTATTAGTCGTTGCCGCTGAAGCTTTCTTT. It yields the protein CASSVLVVAAEAFF.

This rearrangement joins TRBV13 to TRBJ2-7, with 7 bases lining up with TRBD1. This CDR3 contains 13 residues. The J segment lost 6 bases and the V segment lost 3 bases, leaving 5 bases of the junction unmatched. Germline V gene lookup returns CDR1 PRHDT and CDR2 FYEKMQ (reference sequence). CDR3 nucleotide sequence: TGTGCCAGCAGCTTTCGAGACAGGGCCGAGCAGTACTTC. Translated, it gives CASSFRDRAEQYF. Full variable domain (missing parts from reference TRBV13 and TRBJ2-7): AAGVIQSPRHLIKEKRETATLKCYPIPRHDTVYWYQQGPGQDPQFLISFYEKMQSDKGSIPDRFSAQQFSDYHSELNMSSLELGDSALYFCASSFRDRAEQYFGPGTRLTVT.

The V call is TRBV5-1, the J call TRBJ1-2, with 8 bases fitting TRBD1. Germline V CDR1 and CDR2: SGHRS, YFSETQ. The CDR3 is 14 amino acids. V lost 1 base, J lost 4 bases, and 3 bases stayed unmatched. The CDR3 nucleotides read TGCGCCAGCAGCTTGCCAGGGGGCCGCTATGGCTACACCTTC. Its translation is CASSLPGGRYGYTF.

This clone has just one count. The V and J genes are TRBV19 and TRBJ2-7, with 7 bases fitting TRBD1. This CDR3 has 15 residues. From germline, CDR1 is LNHDA and CDR2 SQIVND (reference sequence). The V and J ends lost 7 bases and 3 bases, in that order; junction bases with no gene match: 12. CDR3 sequence (DNA): TGTGCCAGTACCCGGGCGGCAGGGGGAGACTACGAGCAGTACTTC. Its translation is CASTRAAGGDYEQYF.

A single count supports this clone. V is TRBV6-5 and J is TRBJ1-1; TRBD1 might be the D (5 bases). Germline lookup yields CDR1 MNHEY and CDR2 SVGAGI. This CDR3 has 14 residues. The germline V and J ends were trimmed by 5 bases and 4 bases, with 14 bases remaining between them. The CDR3 protein is CASSTRTGGTEAFF. The CDR3 region has the DNA TGTGCCAGCAGTACCCGGACGGGGGGCACTGAAGCTTTCTTT.

Details on this clone: One junction end does not reproduce the germline sequence, and a read error may be involved. The chain links TRBV7-3 to TRBJ1-2, with TRBD1 matching 12 bases. This CDR3 is built from 12 residues. Germline CDR1 SGHTA, CDR2 FQGTGA. The DNA for the CDR3 is TGTGCCAGCAGCTTGGGGACAGGGGGCCAGAGCTTC. Protein: CASSLGTGGQSF.

The chain employs TRBV6-6 and TRBJ1-2; tentative D call: TRBD1 (6 bases). Trimming stripped 8 bases from V and 4 bases from J, with 8 bases between. This CDR3 spans 11 amino acids. Per germline, CDR1 MNHNY and CDR2 SVGAGI (reference sequence). The CDR3: CASGGLYGYTF. The CDR3 DNA follows: TGTGCCAGCGGGGGCCTCTATGGCTACACCTTC.

The rearrangement links TRBV5-1 to TRBJ2-3; 7 nucleotides line up with TRBD1. Germline V gives CDR1 SGHRS, CDR2 YFSETQ. The length of the CDR3 is 16 residues. With 3 bases clipped from V and 2 bases from J, the junction kept 9 bases outside the gene matches. The CDR3, as DNA: TGCGCCAGCAGCTATATGACAGGGAGAGACACAGATACGCAGTATTTT. Translating gives CASSYMTGRDTDTQYF.

The chain couples TRBV20-1 to TRBJ2-1, with 8 bases identical to TRBD1. Unmatched junction bases numbered 5, after V lost 3 bases and J lost 7 bases. This CDR3 region has 13 residues. The germline V gene has CDR1 DFQATT and CDR2 SNEGSKA (reference sequence). The CDR3: CSASQGALNEQFF. CDR3 in DNA: TGCAGTGCTAGTCAGGGGGCGCTGAATGAGCAGTTCTTC.

V gene TRBV10-1 combines with J gene TRBJ1-2; 8 bases are a match to TRBD1. The V segment lost 5 bases and the J segment 4 bases; nucleotides outside the gene matches: 3. Germline CDR1 reads WNHNN; CDR2 reads SYGVQD (reference sequence). The CDR3 runs to 13 residues. In DNA, the CDR3 is TGCGCCAGCAGTCCAGGACAGGGCTATGGCTACACCTTC. Translated, it gives CASSPGQGYGYTF.